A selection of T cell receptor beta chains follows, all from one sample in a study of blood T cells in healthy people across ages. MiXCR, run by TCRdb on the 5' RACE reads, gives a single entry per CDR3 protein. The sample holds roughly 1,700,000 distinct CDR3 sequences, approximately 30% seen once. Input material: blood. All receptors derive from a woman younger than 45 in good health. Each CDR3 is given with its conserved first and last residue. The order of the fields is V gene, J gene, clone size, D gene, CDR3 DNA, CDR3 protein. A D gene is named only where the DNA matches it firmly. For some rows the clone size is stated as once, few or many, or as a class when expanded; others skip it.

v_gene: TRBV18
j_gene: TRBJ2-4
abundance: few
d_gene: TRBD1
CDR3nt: TGTGCCAGCTCACCACCCGGGACAGGGGCCAAAAACATTCAGTACTTC
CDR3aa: CASSPPGTGAKNIQYF

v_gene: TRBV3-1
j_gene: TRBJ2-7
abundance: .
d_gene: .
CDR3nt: TGTGCCAGCAGCCGCAGGGGGGCGGGCGAGCAGTACTTC
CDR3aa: CASSRRGAGEQYF

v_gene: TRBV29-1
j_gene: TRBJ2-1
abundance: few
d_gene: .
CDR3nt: TGCAGCGTTGAATCCCTGTGGGACCGAAAGGGGTTCTTC
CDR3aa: CSVESLWDRKGFF

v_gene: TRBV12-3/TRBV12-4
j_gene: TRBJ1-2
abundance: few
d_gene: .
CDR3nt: TGTGCCAGCAGGTTGGGGCGCGTCTATGGCTACACCTTC
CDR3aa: CASRLGRVYGYTF

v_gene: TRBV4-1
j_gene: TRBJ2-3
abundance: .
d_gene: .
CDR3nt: TGCGCCAGCAGCCAAGTGGGACTGTACACAGATACGCAGTATTTT
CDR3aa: CASSQVGLYTDTQYF

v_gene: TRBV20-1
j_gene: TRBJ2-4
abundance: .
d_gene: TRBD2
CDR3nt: TGCAGTGCTAGCGGGGGACTAGCGGGTATCAAAAACATTCAGTACTTC
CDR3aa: CSASGGLAGIKNIQYF

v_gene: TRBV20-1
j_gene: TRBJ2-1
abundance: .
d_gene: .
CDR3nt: TGCAGTGCTATCTCCCCCTCAGCATACAATGAGCAGTTCTTC
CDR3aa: CSAISPSAYNEQFF

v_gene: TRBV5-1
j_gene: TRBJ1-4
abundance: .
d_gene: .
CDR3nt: TGCGCCAGCGCGGGGGAGGATGAAAAACTGTTTTTT
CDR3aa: CASAGEDEKLFF

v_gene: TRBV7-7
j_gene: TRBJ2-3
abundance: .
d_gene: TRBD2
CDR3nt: TGTGCCAGCAGCTTACGGGGGGACCCCACAGATACGCAGTATTTT
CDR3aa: CASSLRGDPTDTQYF

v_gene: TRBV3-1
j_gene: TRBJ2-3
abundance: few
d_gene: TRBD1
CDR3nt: TGTGCCAGCAGCCCCTACAGGGGGAGCACAGATACGCAGTATTTT
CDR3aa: CASSPYRGSTDTQYF

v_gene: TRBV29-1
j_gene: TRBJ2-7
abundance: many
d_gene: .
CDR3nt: TGCAGCGTTGAAGTCGACGAGCAGTACTTC
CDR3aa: CSVEVDEQYF